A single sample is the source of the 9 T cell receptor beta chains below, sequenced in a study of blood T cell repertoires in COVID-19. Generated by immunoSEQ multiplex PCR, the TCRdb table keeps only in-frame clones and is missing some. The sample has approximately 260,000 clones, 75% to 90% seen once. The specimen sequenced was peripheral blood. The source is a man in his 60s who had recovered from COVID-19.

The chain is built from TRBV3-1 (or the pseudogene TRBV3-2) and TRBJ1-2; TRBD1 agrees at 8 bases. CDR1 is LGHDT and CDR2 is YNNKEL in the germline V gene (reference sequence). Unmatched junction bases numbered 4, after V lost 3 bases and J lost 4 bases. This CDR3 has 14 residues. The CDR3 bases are TGTGCCAGCAGCCACGCCGGGACAGGCTATGGCTACACCTTC. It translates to CASSHAGTGYGYTF.

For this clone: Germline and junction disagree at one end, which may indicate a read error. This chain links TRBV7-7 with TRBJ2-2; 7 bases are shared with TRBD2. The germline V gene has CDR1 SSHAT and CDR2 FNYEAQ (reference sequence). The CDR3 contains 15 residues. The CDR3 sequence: CASSLRQGGTGELFF. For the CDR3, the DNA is TGTGCTAGCAGCTTGAGGCAGGGAGGGACCGGGGAGCTGTTTTTT.

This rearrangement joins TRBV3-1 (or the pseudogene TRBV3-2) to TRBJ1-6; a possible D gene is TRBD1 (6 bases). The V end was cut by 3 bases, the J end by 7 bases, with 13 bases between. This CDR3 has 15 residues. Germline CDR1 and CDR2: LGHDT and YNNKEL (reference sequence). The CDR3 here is CASSQGGRQNSPLHF. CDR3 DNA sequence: TGTGCCAGCAGCCAGGGGGGGCGTCAGAATTCACCCCTCCACTTT.

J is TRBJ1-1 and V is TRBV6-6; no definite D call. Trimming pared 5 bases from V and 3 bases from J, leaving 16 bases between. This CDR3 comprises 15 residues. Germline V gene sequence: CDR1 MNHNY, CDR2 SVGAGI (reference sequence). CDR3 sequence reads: CASSDKKVGDTEAFF. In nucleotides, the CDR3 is TGTGCCAGCAGTGACAAGAAGGTAGGCGACACTGAAGCTTTCTTT.

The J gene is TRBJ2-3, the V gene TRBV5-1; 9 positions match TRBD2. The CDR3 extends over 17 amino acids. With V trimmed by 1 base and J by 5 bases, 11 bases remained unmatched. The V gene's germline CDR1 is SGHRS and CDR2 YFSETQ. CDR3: CASSLYSGGAGGDTQYF. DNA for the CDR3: TGCGCCAGCAGCTTGTATAGCGGGGGCGCCGGAGGAGATACGCAGTATTTT.

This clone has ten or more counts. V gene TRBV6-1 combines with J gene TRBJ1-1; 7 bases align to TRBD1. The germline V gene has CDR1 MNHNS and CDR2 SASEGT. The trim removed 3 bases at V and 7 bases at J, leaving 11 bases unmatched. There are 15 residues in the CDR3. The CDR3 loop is CASSDRTGLPFEAFF. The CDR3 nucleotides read TGTGCCAGCAGTGACCGGACAGGTCTTCCTTTTGAAGCTTTCTTT.

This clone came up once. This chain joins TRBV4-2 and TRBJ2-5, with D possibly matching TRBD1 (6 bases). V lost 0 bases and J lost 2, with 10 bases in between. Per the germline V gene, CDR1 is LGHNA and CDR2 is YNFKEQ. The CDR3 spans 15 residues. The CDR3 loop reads CASSQDGQGQETQYF. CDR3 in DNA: TGTGCCAGCAGCCAAGATGGGCAGGGGCAAGAGACCCAGTACTTC.

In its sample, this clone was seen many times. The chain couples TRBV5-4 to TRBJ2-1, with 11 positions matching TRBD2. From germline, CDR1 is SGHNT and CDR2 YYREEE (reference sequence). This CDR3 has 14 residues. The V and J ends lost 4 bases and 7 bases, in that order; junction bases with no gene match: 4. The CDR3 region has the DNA TGTGCCAGCAGCCGACTAGCGGGGAGGAATGAGCAGTTCTTC. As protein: CASSRLAGRNEQFF.

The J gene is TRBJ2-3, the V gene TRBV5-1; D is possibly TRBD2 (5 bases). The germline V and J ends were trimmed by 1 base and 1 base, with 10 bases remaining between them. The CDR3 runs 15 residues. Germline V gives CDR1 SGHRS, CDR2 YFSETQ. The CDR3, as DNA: TGCGCCAGCAGCTTGAGCGGAAAACGCACAGATACGCAGTATTTT. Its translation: CASSLSGKRTDTQYF.